These 23 T cell receptor beta chains were sequenced from one sample in a study of T cell responses to AZD1222 COVID-19 vaccine. Assay: immunoSEQ multiplex PCR; the TCRdb copy retains only in-frame clones and omits some. The sample has 120,000 to 150,000 clones, roughly four fifths seen once. The sample in question was peripheral blood, obtained on day 0 of MenACWY control vaccination. The receptors derive from an adult in good health.

The rearrangement uses TRBV18 and TRBJ1-3; D is unresolved. V shed 4 bases and J shed 0 bases, with 4 bases lying between them. The germline V gene encodes CDR1 KGHSH and CDR2 LQKENI. The CDR3 consists of 13 residues. In DNA form, the CDR3 reads TGTGCCAGCTCACGCAGCTCTGGAAACACCATATATTTT. Encoded protein: CASSRSSGNTIYF.

The rearrangement joins TRBV6-1 to TRBJ1-1; the D gene is possibly TRBD1 (5 bases). The CDR3 loop spans 13 amino acids. Germline assignment: CDR1 MNHNS and CDR2 SASEGT. The V and J ends lost 2 bases and 10 bases respectively, with 14 bases between them. The CDR3 DNA reads TGTGCCAGCAGTGAACGGACGGGTGGGGGAGCTTTCTTT. It translates to CASSERTGGGAFF.

The chain recombines TRBV11-2 with TRBJ2-4; D possibly corresponds to TRBD1 (5 bases). Looked up from germline, CDR1 is SGHAT and CDR2 is FQNNGV. The CDR3 covers 17 residues. V was shortened by 1 base and J by 0 bases, with 13 bases between the two germline ends. Written as DNA, the CDR3 is TGTGCCAGCAGCTTAGTCGATGCAGGGTTAGCCAAAAACATTCAGTACTTC. It encodes CASSLVDAGLAKNIQYF.

The chain joins TRBV6-5 to TRBJ2-2, with 7 bases that match TRBD1. There are 14 residues in the CDR3. The germline V gene encodes CDR1 MNHEY and CDR2 SVGAGI. V gave up 5 bases and J gave up 7 bases; unmatched junction bases: 7. The CDR3 sequence: CASSPDRVHGELFF. DNA for the CDR3: TGTGCCAGCAGTCCCGACAGGGTACACGGGGAGCTGTTTTTT.

V is TRBV5-4 and J is TRBJ2-5; D is possibly TRBD1 (6 bases). The V and J ends lost 0 bases and 0 bases respectively, with 6 bases between them. The CDR3 is 14 residues long. The germline CDR1 and CDR2 sequences are SGHNT and YYREEE (reference sequence). The CDR3 bases are TGTGCCAGCAGCTTGGGGACAGACCAAGAGACCCAGTACTTC. Encoded protein: CASSLGTDQETQYF.

The V call is TRBV25-1, the J call TRBJ1-6; D is possibly TRBD1 (5 bases). In germline, CDR1 is MGHDK, CDR2 SYGVNS. This CDR3 has 15 residues. Trimming left V 2 bases short and J 10 bases short, with 15 bases between. This CDR3 is CASSEIGGGKSPLHF. The CDR3 DNA follows: TGTGCCAGCAGTGAAATTGGCGGGGGGAAGTCACCCCTCCACTTT.

In DNA form, the CDR3 reads TGTGCCAGCAGCTTAGTGGGCAGGGTTAACACCGGGGAGCTGTTTTTT. Its protein is CASSLVGRVNTGELFF. This chain joins TRBV7-2 and TRBJ2-2, with D possibly matching TRBD1 (5 bases). The germline CDR1 and CDR2 sequences are SGHTA and FQGNSA. V dropped 1 base and J dropped 2 bases, with 11 bases sitting between them. The CDR3 has 16 residues.

This clone was seen a single time. The chain joins TRBV5-4 to TRBJ1-2; D call uncertain. V was trimmed by 2 bases and J by 5 bases, leaving 19 bases between them. Germline V gives CDR1 SGHNT, CDR2 YYREEE (reference sequence). The CDR3 covers 16 residues. Here the CDR3 reads CASSFATPHNGYGYTF. The CDR3 region has the DNA TGTGCCAGCAGCTTTGCTACCCCACACAATGGGTATGGCTACACCTTC.

The chain has TRBV4-1 and TRBJ1-2, with D possibly being TRBD1 (5 bases). Germline V CDR1 and CDR2: MGHRA, YSYEKL. V lost 4 bases to trimming and J lost 3 bases, with 15 bases between them. The CDR3 is 15 residues long. The CDR3 here is CASSPQGRADYGYTF. The CDR3 DNA follows: TGCGCCAGCAGCCCCCAGGGTCGGGCGGACTATGGCTACACCTTC.

The gene calls are TRBV5-5 and TRBJ2-2; D is unresolved. The germline V gene has CDR1 SGHKS and CDR2 YYEKEE (reference sequence). The CDR3 is 14 residues long. Deletions cut 1 base from V and 6 bases from J, with 10 bases between. DNA of the CDR3: TGTGCCAGCAGCTTGTTTGCGGTGTCCGGGGAGCTGTTTTTT. Protein product: CASSLFAVSGELFF.

The V and J genes are TRBV7-6 and TRBJ2-1; 9 bases are a match to TRBD2. Germline loops: CDR1 SGHVS, CDR2 FNYEAQ. V gave up 1 base and J gave up 6 bases; unmatched junction bases: 4. CDR3 length: 15 amino acids. The CDR3, as DNA: TGTGCCAGCAGCTTAGGCGGGGGGGCCCGCAATGAGCAGTTCTTC. Residues: CASSLGGGARNEQFF.

The CDR3 spells CASSHTGGFRGYGYTF. The CDR3 coding sequence is TGCGCCAGCAGTCACACGGGAGGATTCCGGGGCTATGGCTACACCTTC. The J gene is TRBJ1-2, the V gene TRBV23-1; D is unclear. TRBV23-1 is an ORF; its function is uncertain. V was clipped by 3 bases and J by 4 bases, with 18 bases between them. The CDR3 runs 16 residues.

Here the CDR3 DNA reads TGCGCCAGCAGCTACTCGAACCTAAACACAGATACGCAGTATTTT. Its translation is CASSYSNLNTDTQYF. This rearrangement joins TRBV5-1 to TRBJ2-3; no definite D call. Germline assignment: CDR1 SGHRS and CDR2 YFSETQ. Trimming took off 3 bases at V and 2 bases at J, with 13 bases between the two ends. This CDR3 region has 15 residues.

This chain links TRBV6-2 or TRBV6-3 with TRBJ2-7, with no clear D. This CDR3 is 16 amino acids long. V dropped 0 bases and J dropped 2 bases, with 14 bases sitting between them. The germline CDR1 and CDR2 sequences are MNHEY and SVGEGT. The DNA of the CDR3 is TGTGCCAGCAGTTACTCGACTTGGGCCAGGACCTACGAGCAGTACGTC. It yields the protein CASSYSTWARTYEQYV.

The chain employs TRBV5-4 and TRBJ1-1; D is possibly TRBD1 (5 bases). CDR1 is SGHNT, CDR2 YYREEE, per germline (reference sequence). Deletions cut 4 bases from V and 3 bases from J, with 16 bases between. This CDR3 comprises 15 residues. The CDR3 DNA follows: TGTGCCAGCAGCCCTGGGCAGGGTACGTACACTGAAGCTTTCTTT. Translating gives CASSPGQGTYTEAFF.

The rearrangement uses TRBV5-1 and TRBJ2-5, with 12 nucleotides matching TRBD2. Trimming cost V 2 bases and J 5 bases; bases outside gene matches: 13. Looked up from germline, CDR1 is SGHRS and CDR2 is YFSETQ. This CDR3 has 18 amino acids. The CDR3 reads CASSFSLAGGPVLETQYF. CDR3 bases: TGCGCCAGCAGCTTCAGCCTAGCGGGGGGGCCCGTGTTGGAGACCCAGTACTTC.

The CDR3 nucleotides read TGTGCCAGTAGTCCCCCGGGGACCTACTACGAGCAGTACTTC. Its translation is CASSPPGTYYEQYF. The chain uses TRBV19 and TRBJ2-7; D could derive from TRBD1 or TRBD2 (5 bases each). The CDR3 contains 14 residues. Deletions cut 5 bases from V and 3 bases from J, with 14 bases between. Germline V gene sequence: CDR1 LNHDA, CDR2 SQIVND (reference sequence).

This sequence joins TRBV5-8 and TRBJ1-4; unclear D gene. CDR1 is SGHTS and CDR2 is YDEGEE in the germline V gene. V was trimmed by 1 base and J by 1 base, leaving 5 bases between them. The CDR3 has 14 amino acids. The CDR3 spells CASSLSETNEKLFF. DNA for the CDR3: TGTGCCAGCAGCTTGTCGGAAACTAATGAAAAACTGTTTTTT.

This chain connects TRBV5-1 to TRBJ1-3; tentatively, D is TRBD1 (5 bases). CDR3 size: 14 residues. V lost 3 bases, J lost 4 bases, and 11 bases lay in between. Germline lookup yields CDR1 SGHRS and CDR2 YFSETQ. The CDR3 bases are TGCGCCAGCAGCTCCGGGGGTTCGGGAAACACCATATATTTT. Translated, it gives CASSSGGSGNTIYF. Using reference TRBV5-1 and TRBJ1-3 for the parts outside the CDR3, the full variable domain is KAGVTQTPRYLIKTRGQQVTLSCSPISGHRSVSWYQQTPGQGLQFLFEYFSETQRNKGNFPGRFSGRQFSNSRSEMNVSTLELGDSALYLCASSSGGSGNTIYFGEGSWLTVV.

This clone was seen a handful of times. V gene TRBV6-5 combines with J gene TRBJ1-4; no clear D. The CDR3 loop spans 12 amino acids. The V gene lost 6 bases and the J gene lost 7 bases, with 9 bases spanning the gap. Germline lookup yields CDR1 MNHEY and CDR2 SVGAGI. CDR3 amino acids: CASSPPSEKLFF. As DNA, the CDR3 is TGTGCCAGCAGCCCACCTTCTGAAAAACTGTTTTTT.

V gene TRBV5-4 combines with J gene TRBJ1-2, with TRBD1 identical over 9 bases. J lost 6 bases, V lost 4 bases, and 4 bases had no gene match. Germline V gives CDR1 SGHNT, CDR2 YYREEE (reference sequence). This CDR3 is 13 amino acids long. The CDR3 nucleotides read TGTGCCAGCAGCGAAGGACAGGGGAATGGCTACACCTTC. Protein product: CASSEGQGNGYTF.

The genes are TRBV18 and TRBJ1-2; possible D gene TRBD1, 6 bases. Germline values: CDR1 KGHSH, CDR2 LQKENI. Trimming removed 2 bases from V and 8 bases from J, with 18 bases in between. This CDR3 spans 15 amino acids. The CDR3 sequence is CASSPSQGTRWGYTF. In DNA form, the CDR3 reads TGTGCCAGCTCACCATCACAGGGCACCAGGTGGGGCTACACCTTC. The whole variable domain, filled in from reference TRBV18 and TRBJ1-2, reads NAGVMQNPRHLVRRRGQEARLRCSPMKGHSHVYWYRQLPEEGLKFMVYLQKENIIDESGMPKERFSAEFPKEGPSILRIQQVVRGDSAAYFCASSPSQGTRWGYTFGSGTRLTVV.

This chain links TRBV11-1 with TRBJ2-1; D possibly corresponds to TRBD2 (7 bases). There are 16 residues in the CDR3. V lost 5 bases and J 3 bases, leaving 17 bases between the germline ends. Germline CDR1 is SGHAT and CDR2 is FQDESV (reference sequence). The CDR3 protein is CASSPLGGGVYNEQFF. CDR3 DNA: TGTGCCAGCAGCCCGTTGGGGGGGGGCGTCTACAATGAGCAGTTCTTC. The full variable domain, rest sourced from reference TRBV11-1 and TRBJ2-1, is EAEVAQSPRYKITEKSQAVAFWCDPISGHATLYWYRQILGQGPELLVQFQDESVVDDSQLPKDRFSAERLKGVDSTLKIQPAELGDSAMYLCASSPLGGGVYNEQFFGPGTRLTVL.